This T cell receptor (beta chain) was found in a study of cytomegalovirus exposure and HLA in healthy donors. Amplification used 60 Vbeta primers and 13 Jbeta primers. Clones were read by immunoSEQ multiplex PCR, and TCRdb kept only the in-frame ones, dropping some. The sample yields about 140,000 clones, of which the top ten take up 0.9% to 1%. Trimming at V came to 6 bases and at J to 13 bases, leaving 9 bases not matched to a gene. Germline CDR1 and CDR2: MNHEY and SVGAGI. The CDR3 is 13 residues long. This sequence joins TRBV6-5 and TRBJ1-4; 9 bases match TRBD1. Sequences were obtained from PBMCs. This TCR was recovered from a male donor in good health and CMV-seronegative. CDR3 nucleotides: TGTGCCAGCAGACCTGGGACAGGGCTACTACTGTTTTTT. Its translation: CASRPGTGLLLFF.